The 22 T cell receptor beta chains reported below all come from one sample, sequenced in a study of cytomegalovirus exposure and HLA in healthy donors. This PCR relied on a set of 60 Vbeta primers and 13 Jbeta primers. Produced via immunoSEQ multiplex PCR; TCRdb's table is partial and in-frame only. The sample data list 130,000 or so clones. Source material: PBMCs. The receptors here all came from a woman in her sixties in good health and CMV-seronegative.

The chain has TRBV28 and TRBJ2-3, with D unresolved. From germline, CDR1 is MDHEN and CDR2 SYDVKM. CDR3 length equals 17 residues. V gave up 4 bases and J gave up 3 bases, with 20 bases separating them. The CDR3 DNA reads as TGTGCCAGCAGTTCCAACCTACGACAAGTGATGACAGATACGCAGTATTTT. This gives the protein CASSSNLRQVMTDTQYF.

The chain couples TRBV19 to TRBJ2-2, with TRBD1 as a possible D gene (6 bases). Germline V gene data show CDR1 as LNHDA and CDR2 as SQIVND (reference sequence). Between the trimmed V and J ends, which lost 3 bases and 2 bases, there was a span of 10 bases. This CDR3 region has 15 residues. The CDR3 spells CASSISRGNTGELFF. CDR3 DNA sequence: TGTGCCAGTAGTATTTCCAGGGGCAACACCGGGGAGCTGTTTTTT.

This rearrangement joins TRBV28 to TRBJ2-7; possibly TRBD1 for D (5 bases). Germline values: CDR1 MDHEN, CDR2 SYDVKM. V was pared by 6 bases and J by 5 bases, with 20 bases between. The CDR3 sequence is 15 residues long. The CDR3 region has the DNA TGTGCCAGCAGGCCTTCGTTGGGGCGGCCGGACGAGCAGTACTTC. It translates to CASRPSLGRPDEQYF.

The chain has TRBV19 and TRBJ1-5, with 10 bases fitting TRBD1. CDR1 is LNHDA and CDR2 is SQIVND in the germline V gene (reference sequence). This CDR3 is 17 amino acids long. Trimming cost V 4 bases and J 7 bases; bases outside gene matches: 13. The CDR3 DNA reads as TGTGCCAGTAGTACCCCCCCGGGGACAGGGGAGGGCCAGCCCCAGCATTTT. Translated, it gives CASSTPPGTGEGQPQHF.

The genes are TRBV27 and TRBJ2-1, with 11 bases aligning to TRBD2. This CDR3 has 22 amino acids. Germline V CDR1 and CDR2: MNHEY, SMNVEV (reference sequence). V was pared by 1 base and J by 0 bases, with 17 bases of the junction left unmatched. CDR3 residues: CASSLLGFGGTSGQSSYNEQFF. CDR3 bases: TGTGCCAGCAGTTTATTGGGATTTGGGGGGACTAGCGGACAGAGCTCCTACAATGAGCAGTTCTTC.

The rearrangement links TRBV19 to TRBJ2-7, with TRBD2 as a possible D gene (5 bases). Germline CDR1 LNHDA, CDR2 SQIVND (reference sequence). V lost 4 bases to trimming and J lost 2 bases, with 9 bases between them. The CDR3 is 13 residues long. The CDR3 loop is CASSTGETYEQYF. CDR3 nucleotides: TGTGCCAGTAGTACCGGGGAGACCTACGAGCAGTACTTC.

V and J are TRBV11-2 and TRBJ1-4; 10 bases map to TRBD1. The trim removed 6 bases at V and 4 bases at J, leaving 5 bases unmatched. Germline values: CDR1 SGHAT, CDR2 FQNNGV. This CDR3 has 15 amino acids. The CDR3 spells CASSERDRGNEKLFF. CDR3 sequence (DNA): TGTGCCAGCAGTGAACGGGACAGGGGTAATGAAAAACTGTTTTTT.

The chain couples TRBV7-9 to TRBJ2-1; 10 bases fit TRBD2. Unmatched junction bases numbered 11, after V lost 4 bases and J lost 5 bases. The CDR3 is 17 amino acids. The germline V gene has CDR1 SEHNR and CDR2 FQNEAQ (reference sequence). The CDR3: CASSSASGRAVNNEQFF. The CDR3 region has the DNA TGTGCCAGCAGCTCCGCGAGCGGGAGGGCCGTAAACAATGAGCAGTTCTTC.

The chain links TRBV4-1 to TRBJ2-7; maybe TRBD2 (6 bases). The CDR3 is 14 residues long. The ends were cut back, 0 bases at V and 6 bases at J, with 12 bases in the middle. Germline CDR1 and CDR2: MGHRA and YSYEKL. Here the CDR3 DNA reads TGCGCCAGCAGCCAAGATGTCGGGACTTCCGAGCAGTACTTC. Protein: CASSQDVGTSEQYF.

The CDR3 bases are TGTGCCAGCAGCTTAAACTGGCGGCAACGAACCTACGAGCAGTACTTC. It specifies CASSLNWRQRTYEQYF. The chain links TRBV28 to TRBJ2-7, with no clear D. CDR1 MDHEN and CDR2 SYDVKM come from the germline V gene. The V end lost 6 bases, the J end lost 2 bases, and 20 bases lay between the germline ends. This CDR3 has 16 residues.

This chain uses TRBV4-1 with TRBJ2-1; TRBD1 aligns across 9 bases. This CDR3 is 16 amino acids long. CDR1 and CDR2 from the germline V gene are MGHRA and YSYEKL. After removal of 8 bases from V and 5 bases from J, the junction contained 13 bases not matched to a gene. Here the CDR3 reads CASGSIHRDRDNEQFF. In DNA, the CDR3 is TGCGCCAGCGGCTCCATTCACCGGGACAGGGACAATGAGCAGTTCTTC.

The rearrangement uses TRBV28 and TRBJ1-3; D is undetermined. Trimming took off 6 bases at V and 4 bases at J, with 16 bases between the two ends. Germline V gene lookup returns CDR1 MDHEN and CDR2 SYDVKM. This CDR3 has 15 amino acids. CDR3 sequence: CASRSEAIRGNTIYF. The CDR3, as DNA: TGTGCCAGCAGGAGCGAGGCTATAAGAGGAAACACCATATATTTT.

V is TRBV18 and J is TRBJ2-3, with D unclear. Trimming left V 3 bases short and J 6 bases short, with 4 bases between. This CDR3 has 11 residues. Per the germline V gene, CDR1 is KGHSH and CDR2 is LQKENI. The CDR3 here is CASSPSDTQYF. CDR3 sequence (DNA): TGTGCCAGCTCACCGTCTGATACGCAGTATTTT.

The DNA for the CDR3 is TGTGCCAGCAGTTACTCGAGGCGGGCAGCTTCCTACGAGCAGTACTTC. Translating it yields CASSYSRRAASYEQYF. This chain joins TRBV6-6 and TRBJ2-7; tentatively, D is TRBD2 (5 bases). Germline CDR1 MNHNY, CDR2 SVGAGI (reference sequence). The CDR3 runs to 16 residues. V was clipped by 0 bases and J by 1 base, with 13 bases between them.

The chain uses TRBV28 and TRBJ1-5; D gene unclear. This CDR3 spans 12 amino acids. The V end lost 5 bases, the J end lost 6 bases, and 8 bases lay between the germline ends. Germline lookup yields CDR1 MDHEN and CDR2 SYDVKM. This chain's CDR3 is CASSPGGQPQHF. DNA for the CDR3: TGTGCCAGCAGTCCAGGAGGTCAGCCCCAGCATTTT.

The genes are TRBV28 and TRBJ2-2; 7 nucleotides align to TRBD2. The CDR3 has 13 amino acids. The germline V gene encodes CDR1 MDHEN and CDR2 SYDVKM. With V trimmed by 11 bases and J by 4 bases, 7 bases remained unmatched. CDR3: CAGSGKATGELFF. The DNA of the CDR3 is TGTGCCGGGAGCGGGAAGGCCACCGGGGAGCTGTTTTTT.

The chain has TRBV19 and TRBJ1-1; no definite D call. This CDR3 has 14 residues. V shed 5 bases and J shed 1 base, with 11 bases lying between them. Germline CDR1 is LNHDA and CDR2 is SQIVND (reference sequence). CDR3 residues: CASSPVAGNTEAFF. CDR3 in DNA: TGTGCCAGTAGTCCCGTTGCGGGGAACACTGAAGCTTTCTTT.

V is TRBV10-3 and J is TRBJ2-1; the match to TRBD2 covers 7 bases. Germline values: CDR1 ENHRY, CDR2 SYGVKD. This CDR3 spans 15 amino acids. Trimming removed 3 bases from V and 0 bases from J; junction bases left unmatched: 2. CDR3: CAISEGGGSYNEQFF. CDR3 DNA sequence: TGTGCCATCAGTGAAGGCGGGGGCTCCTACAATGAGCAGTTCTTC.

V gene TRBV7-6 combines with J gene TRBJ1-5, with D unresolved. From germline, CDR1 is SGHVS and CDR2 FNYEAQ. Trimming stripped 1 base from V and 6 bases from J, with 10 bases between. CDR3 length: 14 amino acids. CDR3 nucleotide sequence: TGTGCCAGCAGCTTAGAAACAGAAGGTCAGCCCCAGCATTTT. Protein sequence: CASSLETEGQPQHF.

The chain couples TRBV27 to TRBJ1-1, with D perhaps TRBD1 (6 bases). V lost 7 bases, J lost 6 bases, and 15 bases lay in between. This CDR3 is 13 amino acids long. Germline V gene lookup returns CDR1 MNHEY and CDR2 SMNVEV (reference sequence). The CDR3 nucleotides read TGTGCCAGCAACTCGGGGGGGGGCTCTGAAGCTTTCTTT. Encoded protein: CASNSGGGSEAFF.

The V call is TRBV18, the J call TRBJ1-4, with TRBD1 identical over 7 bases. With V trimmed by 6 bases and J by 5 bases, 6 bases remained unmatched. The CDR3 has 14 amino acids. CDR1 and CDR2 from the germline V gene are KGHSH and LQKENI. In DNA, the CDR3 is TGTGCCAGCTCGCAAGGGACAGCGAATGAAAAACTGTTTTTT. Its protein is CASSQGTANEKLFF.

The J gene is TRBJ2-5, the V gene TRBV5-4; TRBD1 agrees at 12 bases. The CDR3 runs 17 residues. The germline CDR1 and CDR2 sequences are SGHNT and YYREEE (reference sequence). Losses at the gene ends were 4 bases for V and 1 base for J; bases not matched to a gene: 8. The CDR3 bases are TGTGCCAGCAGCCCACTCCAGGGACAGGGGGCCCAAGAGACCCAGTACTTC. Protein: CASSPLQGQGAQETQYF.